Listed here are 5 T cell receptor beta chains from one sample, sequenced in a study of prognosis after radiotherapy for stage I lung cancer. From genomic DNA, two-round multiplex PCR was used to amplify TCR beta CDR3. Used in first-round PCR were primers specific to each TRBV and TRBJ gene. Each CDR3 protein gets one entry after TCRdb re-called the multiplex PCR reads with MiXCR. Of roughly 26,000 distinct CDR3 sequences listed, 25% to 35% are singletons. The material was PBMCs, obtained before or after stereotactic body radiation therapy (not recorded which). The receptor set was obtained from a donor over 45 with non-small cell lung cancer.

This clonotype was picked up a small number of times. A single base separates this from a much larger clone, so it may be a read error. CDR3 nucleotide sequence: TGTGCCAGCAGCCGAGGGACAGCCACCCACAATGAGCAGTTCTTC. It yields the protein CASSRGTATHNEQFF. The rearrangement uses TRBV2 and TRBJ2-1, with 7 nucleotides matching TRBD1. Trimming at V came to 6 bases and at J to 5 bases, leaving 10 bases not matched to a gene. Germline CDR1 reads SNHLY; CDR2 reads FYNNEI. The CDR3 loop spans 15 amino acids.

This clonotype was recorded a few times. V and J are TRBV5-1 and TRBJ2-7; 9 positions agree with TRBD1. Germline V gives CDR1 SGHRS, CDR2 YFSETQ. Germline trimming cut 0 bases from V and 3 bases from J; bases unmatched to any gene: 4. This CDR3 contains 15 residues. In nucleotides, the CDR3 is TGCGCCAGCAGCTTGGATGGGACAGGGAACTACGAGCAGTACTTC. Amino acids: CASSLDGTGNYEQYF.

With respect to this clonotype: Being one base from a much bigger clone, this may be a read error. This chain connects TRBV4-2 to TRBJ2-3; 10 bases are a match to TRBD2. Germline CDR1 LGHNA, CDR2 YNFKEQ. The CDR3 is 17 residues long. CDR3 region: CASSQRGLAEGTDTHYF. Here the CDR3 DNA reads TGTGCCAGCAGCCAACGCGGACTAGCGGAGGGCACAGATACGCATTATTTT.

The table lists this clonotype with many counts. The rearrangement links TRBV28 to TRBJ2-7; D may be TRBD1 or TRBD2 (6 bases each). Germline V gene sequence: CDR1 MDHEN, CDR2 SYDVKM. With 3 bases removed from V and 6 bases from J, the gap between germline ends came to 18 bases. The length of the CDR3 is 15 residues. The CDR3 DNA reads TGTGCCAGCAGTTTTGGCCGGGGGCACGGTTTCGAGCAGTACTTC. Its translation is CASSFGRGHGFEQYF.

About this clonotype itself: It is likely a read error: a sequence one base away is far more abundant. The rearrangement uses TRBV6-9 and TRBJ2-3, with D possibly matching TRBD1 (5 bases). The CDR3 sequence is 12 residues long. Germline assignment: CDR1 MNHGY and CDR2 SVAAGI. Here the CDR3 DNA reads TGTGCCAGCACATCGCCGACAGATACGCAGTGTTTT. The encoded protein is CASTSPTDTQCF.